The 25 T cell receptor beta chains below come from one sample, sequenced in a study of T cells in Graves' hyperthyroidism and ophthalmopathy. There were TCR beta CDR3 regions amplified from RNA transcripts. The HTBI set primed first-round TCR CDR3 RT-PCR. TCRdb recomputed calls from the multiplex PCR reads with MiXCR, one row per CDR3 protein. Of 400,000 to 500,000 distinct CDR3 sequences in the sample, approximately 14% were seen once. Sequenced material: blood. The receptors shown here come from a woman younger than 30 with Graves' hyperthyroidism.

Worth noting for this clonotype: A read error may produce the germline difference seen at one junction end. CDR3 sequence: CASSLALGPTNERLFF. The CDR3 nucleotides are TGTGCCAGCAGCTTAGCGTTGGGACCAACTAATGAAAGACTGTTTTTT. The chain couples TRBV11-1 to TRBJ1-4; tentatively, D is TRBD1 (5 bases). The germline gives CDR1 SGHAT, CDR2 FQDESV (reference sequence). This CDR3 has 16 amino acids.

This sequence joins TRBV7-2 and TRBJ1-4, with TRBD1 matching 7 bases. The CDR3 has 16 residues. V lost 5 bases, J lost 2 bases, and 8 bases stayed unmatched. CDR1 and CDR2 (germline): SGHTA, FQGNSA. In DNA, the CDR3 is TGTGCCAGCAGCCTAAACCCCAGGGGGACTAATGAAAAACTGTTTTTT. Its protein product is CASSLNPRGTNEKLFF.

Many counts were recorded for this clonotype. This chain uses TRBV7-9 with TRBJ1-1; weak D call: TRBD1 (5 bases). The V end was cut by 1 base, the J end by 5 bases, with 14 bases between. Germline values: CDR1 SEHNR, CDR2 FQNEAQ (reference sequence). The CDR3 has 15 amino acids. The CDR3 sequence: CASSLVPDRGTEAFF. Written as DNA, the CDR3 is TGTGCCAGCAGCTTAGTCCCCGATAGGGGAACTGAAGCTTTCTTT.

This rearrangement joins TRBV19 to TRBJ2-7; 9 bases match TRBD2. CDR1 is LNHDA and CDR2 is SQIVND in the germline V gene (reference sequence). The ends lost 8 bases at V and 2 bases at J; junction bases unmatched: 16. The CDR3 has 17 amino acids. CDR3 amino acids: CASLGPDHSGRTYEQYF. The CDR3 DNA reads TGTGCCAGTTTAGGCCCGGATCATAGCGGGAGAACCTACGAGCAGTACTTC.

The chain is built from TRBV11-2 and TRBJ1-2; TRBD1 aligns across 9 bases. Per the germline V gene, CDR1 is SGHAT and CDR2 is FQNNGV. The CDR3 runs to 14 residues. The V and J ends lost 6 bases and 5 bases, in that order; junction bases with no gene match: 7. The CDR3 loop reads CASRLTGGRYGYTF. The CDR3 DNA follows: TGTGCCAGCAGACTAACAGGGGGCCGATATGGCTACACCTTC.

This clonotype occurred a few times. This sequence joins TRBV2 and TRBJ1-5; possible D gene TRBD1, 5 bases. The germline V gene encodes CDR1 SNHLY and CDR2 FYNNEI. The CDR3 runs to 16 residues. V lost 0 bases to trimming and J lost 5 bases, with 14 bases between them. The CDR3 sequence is CASSEAHFRDYQPQHF. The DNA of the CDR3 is TGTGCCAGCAGTGAAGCGCATTTCCGGGACTATCAGCCCCAGCATTTT.

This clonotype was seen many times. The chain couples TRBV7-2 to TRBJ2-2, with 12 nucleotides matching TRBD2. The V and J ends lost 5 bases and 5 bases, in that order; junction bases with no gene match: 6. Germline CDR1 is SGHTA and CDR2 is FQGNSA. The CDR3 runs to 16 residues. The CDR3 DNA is TGTGCCAGCAGCCCGCGTCTAGCGGGAGGGACCGGGGAGCTGTTTTTT. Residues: CASSPRLAGGTGELFF.

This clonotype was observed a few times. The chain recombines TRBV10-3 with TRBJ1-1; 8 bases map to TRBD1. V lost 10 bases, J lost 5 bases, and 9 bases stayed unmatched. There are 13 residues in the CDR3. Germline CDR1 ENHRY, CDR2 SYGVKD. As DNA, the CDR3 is TGTGCCACATCCCAGGGGGCTCGTACTGAAGCTTTCTTT. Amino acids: CATSQGARTEAFF.

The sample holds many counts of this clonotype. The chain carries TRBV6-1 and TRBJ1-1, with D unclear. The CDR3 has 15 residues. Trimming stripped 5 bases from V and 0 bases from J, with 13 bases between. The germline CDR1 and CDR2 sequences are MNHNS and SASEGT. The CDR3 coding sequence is TGTGCCAGCAGTAAAACCCACCAATTGAACACTGAAGCTTTCTTT. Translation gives CASSKTHQLNTEAFF.

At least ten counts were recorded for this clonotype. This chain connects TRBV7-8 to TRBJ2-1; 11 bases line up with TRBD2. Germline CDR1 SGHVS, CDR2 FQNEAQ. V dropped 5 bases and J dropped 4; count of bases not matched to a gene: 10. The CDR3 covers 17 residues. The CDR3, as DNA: TGTGCCAGCAGCCTGAGACTAGCGGGAAGTAATTACAATGAGCAGTTCTTC. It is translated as CASSLRLAGSNYNEQFF.

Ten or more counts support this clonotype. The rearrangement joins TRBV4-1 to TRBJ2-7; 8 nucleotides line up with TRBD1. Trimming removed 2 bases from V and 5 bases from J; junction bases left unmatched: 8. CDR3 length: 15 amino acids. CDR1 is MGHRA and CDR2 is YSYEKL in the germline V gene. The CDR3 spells CASSQTGTGRNEQYF. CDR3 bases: TGCGCCAGCAGCCAAACCGGGACAGGTAGGAACGAGCAGTACTTC.

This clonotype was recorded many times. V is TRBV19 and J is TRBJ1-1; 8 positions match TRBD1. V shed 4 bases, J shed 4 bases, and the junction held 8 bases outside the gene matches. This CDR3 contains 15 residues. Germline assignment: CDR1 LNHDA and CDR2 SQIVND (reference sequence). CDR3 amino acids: CASSTRQGRGTEAFF. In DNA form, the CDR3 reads TGTGCCAGTAGTACCCGACAGGGGAGGGGCACTGAAGCTTTCTTT.

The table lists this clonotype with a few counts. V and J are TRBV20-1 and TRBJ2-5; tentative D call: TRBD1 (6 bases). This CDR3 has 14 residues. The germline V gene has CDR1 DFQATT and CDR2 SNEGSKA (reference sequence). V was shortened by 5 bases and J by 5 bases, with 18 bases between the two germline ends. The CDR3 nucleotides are TGCAGTGCTTTTGACATTAGGGGGTTGGAGACCCAGTACTTC. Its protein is CSAFDIRGLETQYF.

CDR3 region: CAISESRNNQPQHF. As DNA, the CDR3 is TGTGCCATCAGTGAGTCTAGGAACAATCAGCCCCAGCATTTT. The V and J genes are TRBV10-3 and TRBJ1-5; D gene unclear. The CDR3 totals 14 residues. The ends were cut back, 0 bases at V and 3 bases at J, with 6 bases in the middle. From germline, CDR1 is ENHRY and CDR2 SYGVKD.

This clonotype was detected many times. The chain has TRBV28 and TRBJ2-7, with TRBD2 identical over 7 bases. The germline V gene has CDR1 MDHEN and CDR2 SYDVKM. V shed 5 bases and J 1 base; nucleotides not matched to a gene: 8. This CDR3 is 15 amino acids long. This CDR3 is CASSPRAGVSYEQYF. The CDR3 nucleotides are TGTGCCAGCAGTCCTCGTGCGGGAGTATCCTACGAGCAGTACTTC.

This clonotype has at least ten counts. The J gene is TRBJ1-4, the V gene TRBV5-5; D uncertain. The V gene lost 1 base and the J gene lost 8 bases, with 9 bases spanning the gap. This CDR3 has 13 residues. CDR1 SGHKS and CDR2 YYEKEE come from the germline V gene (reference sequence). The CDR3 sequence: CASSLSITEKLFF. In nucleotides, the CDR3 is TGTGCCAGCAGCTTGTCGATCACGGAAAAACTGTTTTTT.

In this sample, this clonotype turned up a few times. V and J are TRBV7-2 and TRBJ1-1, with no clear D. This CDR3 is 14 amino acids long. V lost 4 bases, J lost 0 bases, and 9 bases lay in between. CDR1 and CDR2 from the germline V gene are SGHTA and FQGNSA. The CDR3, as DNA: TGTGCCAGCAGCTACTCCACTCTGAACACTGAAGCTTTCTTT. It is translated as CASSYSTLNTEAFF.

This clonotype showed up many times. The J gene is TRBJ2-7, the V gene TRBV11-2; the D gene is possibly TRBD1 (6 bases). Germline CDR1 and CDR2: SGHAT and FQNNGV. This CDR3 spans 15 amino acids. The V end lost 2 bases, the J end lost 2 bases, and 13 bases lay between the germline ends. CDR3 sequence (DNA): TGTGCCAGCAGCTTATACGGGACATCGACCTACGAGCAGTACTTC. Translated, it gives CASSLYGTSTYEQYF. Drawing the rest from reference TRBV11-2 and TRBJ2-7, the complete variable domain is EAGVAQSPRYKIIEKRQSVAFWCNPISGHATLYWYQQILGQGPKLLIQFQNNGVVDDSQLPKDRFSAERLKGVDSTLKIQPAKLEDSAVYLCASSLYGTSTYEQYFGPGTRLTVT.

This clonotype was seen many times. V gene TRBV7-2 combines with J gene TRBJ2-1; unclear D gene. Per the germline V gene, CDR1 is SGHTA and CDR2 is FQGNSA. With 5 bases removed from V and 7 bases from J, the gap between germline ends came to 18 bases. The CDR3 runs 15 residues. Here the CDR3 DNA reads TGTGCCAGCAGCGTCGTCAGTGTTCTTGCGAATGAGCAGTTCTTC. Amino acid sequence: CASSVVSVLANEQFF.

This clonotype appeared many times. CDR3 in DNA: TGTGCCAGCAGCCACCTCGCGAGACTAGCGGGAGGAACCGGGGAGCTGTTTTTT. Its protein is CASSHLARLAGGTGELFF. The genes are TRBV3-1 and TRBJ2-2; 13 nucleotides align to TRBD2. CDR1 LGHDT and CDR2 YNNKEL come from the germline V gene (reference sequence). With 3 bases clipped from V and 5 bases from J, the junction kept 9 bases outside the gene matches. The CDR3 runs 18 residues.

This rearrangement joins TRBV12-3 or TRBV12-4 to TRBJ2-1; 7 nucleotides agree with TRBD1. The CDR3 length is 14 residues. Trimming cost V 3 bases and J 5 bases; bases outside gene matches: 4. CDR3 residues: CASSLPQGNNEQFF. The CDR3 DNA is TGTGCCAGCAGTTTGCCACAGGGGAACAATGAGCAGTTCTTC.

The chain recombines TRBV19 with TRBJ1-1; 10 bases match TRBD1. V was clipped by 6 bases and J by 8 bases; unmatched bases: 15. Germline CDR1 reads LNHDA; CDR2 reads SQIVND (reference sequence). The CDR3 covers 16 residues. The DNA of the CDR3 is TGTGCCAGTAGGCCCAGAGAGACAGGGGGCGACGGGGAAGCTTTCTTT. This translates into CASRPRETGGDGEAFF. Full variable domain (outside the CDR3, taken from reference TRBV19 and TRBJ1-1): DGGITQSPKYLFRKEGQNVTLSCEQNLNHDAMYWYRQDPGQGLRLIYYSQIVNDFQKGDIAEGYSVSREKKESFPLTVTSAQKNPTAFYLCASRPRETGGDGEAFFGQGTRLTVV.

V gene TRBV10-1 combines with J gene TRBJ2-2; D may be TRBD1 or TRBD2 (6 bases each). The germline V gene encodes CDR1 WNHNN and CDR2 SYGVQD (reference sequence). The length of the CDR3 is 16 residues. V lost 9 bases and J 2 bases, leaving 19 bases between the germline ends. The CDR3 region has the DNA TGCGCCAGTTCACAGGGTGTTGGGACTAACACCGGGGAGCTGTTTTTT. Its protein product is CASSQGVGTNTGELFF.

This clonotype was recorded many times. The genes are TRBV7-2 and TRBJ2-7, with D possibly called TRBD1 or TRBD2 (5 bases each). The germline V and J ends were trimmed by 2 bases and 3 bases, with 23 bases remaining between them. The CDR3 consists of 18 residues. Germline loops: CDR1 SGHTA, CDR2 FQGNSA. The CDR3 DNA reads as TGTGCCAGCAGCTTAAATGGGGCGCGATTCGAGGGCGGCTACGAGCAGTACTTC. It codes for CASSLNGARFEGGYEQYF.

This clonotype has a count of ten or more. CDR3 amino acids: CASVPGHFTDTQYF. CDR3 nucleotides: TGTGCCAGCGTCCCGGGACACTTCACAGATACGCAGTATTTT. The chain employs TRBV28 and TRBJ2-3; tentatively, D is TRBD1 (6 bases). V shed 8 bases and J shed 2 bases, with 14 bases lying between them. The CDR3 runs 14 residues. The germline gives CDR1 MDHEN, CDR2 SYDVKM.